The TCR beta chain described here comes from a study of regulatory T cells in long-lasting Graves disease. Study-wide results and limits: Small sample size may have lowered accuracy. Shared public clonotypes totalled 2,741 in persistent patients, compared with about 970 in new patients. It was in persistent disease that TRBV28, TRBJ1-2 and TRBJ2-5 were favored. Researchers examined only peripheral blood and not thyroid tissue.

CDR3-region Arm-PCR and iRepertoire HTBI primers produced the TCR beta libraries. TCRdb re-analysed the multiplex PCR reads in MiXCR, keeping a single row per CDR3 protein. The sample lists around 460,000 distinct CDR3 sequences, approximately 22% occurring once. The CDR3 has 13 residues. Trimming removed 6 bases at V and 4 bases at J, with 12 bases between. In the case of this clonotype: No antigen is known for it.

Time point noted: persistent/refractory GD, antithyroid drugs over 5 years with positive TRAb. RNA extracted from PBMCs served as the sequencing template. The rearrangement uses TRBV12-3 or TRBV12-4 and TRBJ1-1; no definite D call. The sequence was collected from a female donor with Graves disease. The source material was peripheral blood mononuclear cells (PBMCs), sampled when the disease was refractory, from a patient treated with antithyroid drugs. The CDR3 reads CASSLRRSTEAFF. The CDR3 DNA sequence: TGTGCCAGCAGCCTCCGGCGGAGCACTGAAGCTTTCTTT.